The present entry profiles one T cell receptor (beta chain) with its context. The antigen remains undetermined. Clones were read by immunoSEQ multiplex PCR, and TCRdb kept only the in-frame ones, dropping some. Here the sample spans 150,000 to 200,000 clones, 85% being singletons. The sample is drawn from a study of cytomegalovirus exposure and HLA in healthy donors. Findings and caveats of the study: Reportedly, diagnosis of cytomegalovirus status by the classifier showed high specificity and sensitivity. Among the CMV-associated chains, a few were confirmed in vitro as specific for CMV antigens. Most TCRs appeared rarely, but some public TCRs recurred in many donors.

The germline CDR1 and CDR2 sequences are SGHDT and YYEEEE. The CDR3 contains 13 residues. Trimming took 2 bases from V and 8 from J, leaving 10 bases between them. The sample was PBMCs. The sequence was obtained from a man between 18 and 29 years old in good health and CMV-seropositive. The gene calls are TRBV5-6 and TRBJ1-4; no definite D call. The CDR3 is CASSFRREEKLFF. As DNA, the CDR3 is TGTGCCAGCAGCTTCCGGAGGGAAGAAAAACTGTTTTTT.